This T cell receptor (beta chain) came from a study of cytomegalovirus exposure and HLA in healthy donors. Findings and limits, study-wide: The majority of CMV-associated TCR beta chains were reported as apparently HLA-restricted in a later analysis.

Concerning this clone itself: Its antigen is unknown.

From germline, CDR1 is MNHEY and CDR2 SVGAGI. The CDR3 consists of 15 residues. J lost 7 bases, V lost 2 bases, and 8 bases had no gene match. PCR primers comprised 60 Vbeta and 13 Jbeta primers. Data came from immunoSEQ multiplex PCR; TCRdb stores just in-frame clones and leaves some out. The data contain some 190,000 clones, about 69% of them seen just once; the ten biggest clones take up about 4.8%. V usage is TRBV6-5 and J usage is TRBJ1-5; the match to TRBD1 covers 7 bases. The sequencing sample was made of PBMCs. This TCR was recovered from a man younger than 45 in good health and CMV-seropositive. The DNA of the CDR3 is TGTGCCAGCAGTTACGTCCACAGGGGCGGCCAGCCCCAGCATTTT. Encoded protein: CASSYVHRGGQPQHF.